The rows below give T cell receptor beta chains drawn from one sample of a study of technical replicates of blood from a handful of donors. TCRdb keeps only in-frame clones here, not all; method: immunoSEQ multiplex PCR. The sample has some 68,000 clones, 80% to 95% seen once; the top ten hold over 0.35%. Input material: T cells isolated from PBMCs. These receptors came from a human donor in good health. Both conserved end residues are part of each CDR3. The D gene is left open where the match is weak. Size is stated for part of the rows, as once, few or many counts, or as a class when the clone is expanded.

d_call j_call v_call clone_size cdr3_nt cdr3_aa
TRBD2 TRBJ2-3 TRBV7-3 once TGTGCCAGCAGCTTAACCCCTAGCGGGAGTTCAGATACGCAGTATTTT CASSLTPSGSSDTQYF
- TRBJ1-3 TRBV9 - TGTGCCAGCAGGGAAGGAGAGAGCTCTGGAAACACCATATATTTT CASREGESSGNTIYF
TRBD2 TRBJ2-7 TRBV9 - TGTGCCAGCAGCGATCGGACTAGCGGGAGTATGAGTCCCTACGAGCAGTACTTC CASSDRTSGSMSPYEQYF
TRBD2 TRBJ2-5 TRBV11-2 - TGTGCCAGCAGCTTTGGGACTAGCGGGAGGGATAGAGAGACCCAGTACTTC CASSFGTSGRDRETQYF
- TRBJ2-3 TRBV7-2 - TGTGCCAGCAGCCCCCGGCTAGGGGCAGATACGCAGTATTTT CASSPRLGADTQYF
TRBD2 TRBJ2-1 TRBV6-4 - TGTGCCAGCAGTGACTCGACCCCTTTCAGCGGGAGTGATAATGAGCAGTTCTTC CASSDSTPFSGSDNEQFF
TRBD1 TRBJ1-2 TRBV6-5 - TGTGCCAGCAGTTACCAGGGGGCGTACTATGGCTACACCTTC CASSYQGAYYGYTF
- TRBJ2-3 TRBV2 - TGTGCCAGCACGACCGGTGCGGGGACAGATACGCAGTATTTT CASTTGAGTDTQYF
- TRBJ2-7 TRBV5-1 - TGCGCCAGCAGCTTGGGGCGGGAAGAGTACTACGAGCAGTACTTC CASSLGREEYYEQYF
- TRBJ1-1 TRBV6-6 - TGTGCCAGCAGCCTTGACAGCCCTGAGGCTTTCTTT CASSLDSPEAFF
- TRBJ2-7 TRBV15 - TGTGCCACCAGCAGAGGAGAGAGCGGGCGCAACGAGCAGTACTTC CATSRGESGRNEQYF
- TRBJ2-1 TRBV7-3 - TGTGCCAGCGCCTCTCCCCCCGGGAGCTCCTACAATGAGCAGTTCTTC CASASPPGSSYNEQFF
TRBD1 TRBJ1-1 TRBV7-2 - TGTGCCAGCAGCCCACTTCGGACAGGGGGTGAAGCTTTCTTT CASSPLRTGGEAFF
TRBD2 TRBJ2-7 TRBV28 - TGTGCCAGCAATTCAGGGACTACTTACGAGCAGTACTTC CASNSGTTYEQYF
- TRBJ2-3 TRBV14 - TGTGCCAGCAGCATAGCTTCCGTCTCAGATACGCAGTATTTT CASSIASVSDTQYF
TRBD1 TRBJ1-2 TRBV27 - TGTGCCAGCAGTTCCTTGACAGGGATCCATGGCTACACCTTC CASSSLTGIHGYTF
TRBD2 TRBJ2-5 TRBV7-2 - TGTGCCAGCAGCTTAGGCCCCCACGTTGCGGGAGCTACCGAGACCCAGTACTTC CASSLGPHVAGATETQYF
- TRBJ2-7 TRBV6-1 - TGTGCCAACAACTCCTACGAGCAGTACTTC CANNSYEQYF
- TRBJ2-1 TRBV5-1 - TGCGCCAGCAGCCGTACAGGGAGCTCCTACAATGAGCAGTTCTTC CASSRTGSSYNEQFF
- TRBJ2-2 TRBV19 - TGTGCCAGTAGTTTCCTGTCGACTGGGGAGCTGTTTTTT CASSFLSTGELFF
- TRBJ1-2 TRBV10-3 - TGTGCCATCAGTGGGACAGACCAATATGGCTACACCTTC CAISGTDQYGYTF
TRBD1 TRBJ2-7 TRBV30 - TGTGCCTGGAGTGGGGACAGCTACTCCTACGAGCAGTACTTC CAWSGDSYSYEQYF
- TRBJ2-5 TRBV7-3 - TGTGCCAGCAGCCCCGACAGCGCCCAAGAGACCCAGTACTTC CASSPDSAQETQYF
TRBD1 TRBJ1-5 TRBV19 - TGTGCCAGTAGTTTACAGGGGTTTAGCAATCAGCCCCAGCATTTT CASSLQGFSNQPQHF
- TRBJ2-2 TRBV6-1 - TGTGCCAGCAGCGGCGGGACTTACACCGGGGAGCTGTTTTTT CASSGGTYTGELFF
TRBD2 TRBJ2-3 TRBV27 - TGTGCCAGCAGTCCCAGGACTAGCGGACCAACAGATACGCAGTATTTT CASSPRTSGPTDTQYF
- TRBJ2-1 TRBV28 - TGTGCCAGCAGTTCCTTGGACGGCGGGGCCTACAATGAGCAGTTCTTC CASSSLDGGAYNEQFF
- TRBJ1-3 TRBV9 - TGTGCCAGCAGCGTAAACAGGGTAGACCCTGGAAACACCATATATTTT CASSVNRVDPGNTIYF
- TRBJ2-7 TRBV18 - TGTGCCAGCTCACTCTCAACCCAGGGTCCTCTAATCTCCTACGAGCAGTACTTC CASSLSTQGPLISYEQYF
TRBD1 TRBJ2-1 TRBV5-4 - TGTGCCAGCGGGGGGGGACAGGGGAGCTACAATGAGCAGTTCTTC CASGGGQGSYNEQFF
TRBD1 TRBJ1-2 TRBV5-4 - TGTGCCAGCAGTCTCGGGACAGGGGGAGGGTATGGCTACACCTTC CASSLGTGGGYGYTF
TRBD1 TRBJ2-1 TRBV7-2 - TGTGCCAGCAGGGGACAGGGGGGAATTGAGCAGTTCTTC CASRGQGGIEQFF
- TRBJ2-7 TRBV6-5 - TGTGCCAGCAGTTACGCGGCAGGGATCTACGAGCAGTACTTC CASSYAAGIYEQYF
- TRBJ2-7 TRBV19 - TGTGCCAGTAGTCTCGACAGTAACTACGAGCAGTACTTC CASSLDSNYEQYF
TRBD1 TRBJ1-5 TRBV15 - TGTGCCACCAGCGGTGGGACAGGGCTTAATCAGCCCCAGCATTTT CATSGGTGLNQPQHF
- TRBJ2-3 TRBV18 - TGTGCCAGCTCACCGCTAGCCCCTAAAGGGGATACGCAGTATTTT CASSPLAPKGDTQYF
TRBD2 TRBJ2-7 TRBV28 - TGTGCCAGCAGTTCACCTTCCGGGACTAGCGGGAGGTATGGAACCTACGAGCAGTACTTC CASSSPSGTSGRYGTYEQYF
TRBD1 TRBJ2-7 TRBV5-1 - TGCGCCAGCAGCTTCGACAGGGGTATCCCCTACGAGCAGTACTTC CASSFDRGIPYEQYF
TRBD2 TRBJ2-5 TRBV7-3 once TGTGCCAGCAGCTGGGGACTATCAAGTGGGACCCAGTACTTC CASSWGLSSGTQYF